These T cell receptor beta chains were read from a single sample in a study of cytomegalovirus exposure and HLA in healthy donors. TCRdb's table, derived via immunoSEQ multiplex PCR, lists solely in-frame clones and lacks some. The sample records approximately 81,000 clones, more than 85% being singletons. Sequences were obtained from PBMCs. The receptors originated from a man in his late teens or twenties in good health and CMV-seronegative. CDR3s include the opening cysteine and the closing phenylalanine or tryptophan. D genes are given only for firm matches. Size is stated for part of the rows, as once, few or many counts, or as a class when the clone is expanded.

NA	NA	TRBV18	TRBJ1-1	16	CASSPASGELNTEAFF	TGTGCCAGCTCACCCGCTTCCGGGGAGCTGAACACTGAAGCTTTCTTT
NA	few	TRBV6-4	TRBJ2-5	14	CASSVVGGSETQYF	TGTGCCAGCAGTGTAGTGGGAGGATCGGAGACCCAGTACTTC
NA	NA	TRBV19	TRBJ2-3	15	CASSSDGLSADTQYF	TGTGCCAGTAGTTCAGACGGTTTAAGCGCAGATACGCAGTATTTT
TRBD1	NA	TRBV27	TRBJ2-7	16	CASSFTPEQGKYEQYF	TGTGCCAGCAGTTTCACGCCGGAACAGGGGAAGTACGAGCAGTACTTC
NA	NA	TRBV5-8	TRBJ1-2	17	CASSPLPPHAEGYGYTF	TGTGCCAGCAGCCCCCTCCCCCCCCACGCGGAAGGTTATGGCTACACCTTC
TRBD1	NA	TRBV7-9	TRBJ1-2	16	CASSPWTGGHTYGYTF	TGTGCCAGCAGCCCATGGACAGGGGGGCATACCTATGGCTACACCTTC
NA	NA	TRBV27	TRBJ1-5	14	CASSPGNSNQPQHF	TGTGCCAGCAGTCCCGGTAATAGCAATCAGCCCCAGCATTTT
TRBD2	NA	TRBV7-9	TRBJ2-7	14	CASSLESGVYEQYF	TGTGCCAGCAGCTTAGAGAGCGGGGTTTACGAGCAGTACTTC
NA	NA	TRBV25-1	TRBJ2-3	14	CASSTLSMAGTQYF	TGTGCCAGCAGTACATTGAGTATGGCAGGGACGCAGTATTTT
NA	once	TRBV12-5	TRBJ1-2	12	CASGPGNYGYTF	TGTGCTAGTGGACCAGGGAACTATGGCTACACCTTC
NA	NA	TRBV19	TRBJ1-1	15	CASSKPGRDNTEAFF	TGTGCCAGTAGTAAACCAGGGAGGGATAACACTGAAGCTTTCTTT
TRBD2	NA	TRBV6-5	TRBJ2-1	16	CASSYSISPGGNEQFF	TGTGCCAGCAGTTACTCGATCTCACCGGGAGGCAATGAGCAGTTCTTC
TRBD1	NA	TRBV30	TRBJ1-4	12	CAWSRTGGKLFF	TGTGCCTGGAGCAGGACAGGGGGGAAACTGTTTTTT
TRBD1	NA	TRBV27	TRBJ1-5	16	CASRYRGTGRDQPQHF	TGTGCCAGCAGGTACCGAGGGACAGGGAGGGATCAGCCCCAGCATTTT
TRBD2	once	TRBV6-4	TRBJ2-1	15	CASSRLAGGWNEQFF	TGTGCCAGCAGCCGACTAGCGGGAGGGTGGAATGAGCAGTTCTTC
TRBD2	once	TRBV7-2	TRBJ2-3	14	CASSLERGRRTQYF	TGTGCCAGCAGCTTAGAGCGGGGACGGAGGACGCAGTATTTT
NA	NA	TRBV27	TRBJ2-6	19	CASTSGTTSLTPGANVLTF	TGTGCCAGCACTTCCGGGACAACCTCTCTAACCCCTGGGGCCAACGTCCTGACTTTC
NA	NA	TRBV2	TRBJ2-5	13	CASSESSGKTQYF	TGTGCCAGCAGTGAGAGTAGCGGCAAGACCCAGTACTTC
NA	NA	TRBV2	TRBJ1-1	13	CASRARGNTEAFF	TGTGCCAGCAGGGCCAGGGGGAACACTGAAGCTTTCTTT
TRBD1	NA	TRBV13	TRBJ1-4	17	CASSLTRDSATNEKLFF	TGTGCCAGCAGCCTGACACGGGACAGCGCAACTAATGAAAAACTGTTTTTT
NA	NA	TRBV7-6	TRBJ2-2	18	CASSLDLGTGIGPGELFF	TGTGCCAGCAGCTTAGACTTAGGTACAGGGATCGGGCCCGGGGAGCTGTTTTTT
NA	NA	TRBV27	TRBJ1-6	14	CASSPRDNSSPLHF	TGTGCCAGCAGTCCACGGGACAATAGTTCACCCCTCCACTTT
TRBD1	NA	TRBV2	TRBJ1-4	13	CATGQGGNEKLFF	TGTGCCACCGGACAGGGGGGGAATGAAAAACTGTTTTTT
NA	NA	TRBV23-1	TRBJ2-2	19	CASTPSGHVVLSNTGELFF	TGCGCCAGCACCCCCTCAGGGCATGTAGTGCTTTCGAACACCGGGGAGCTGTTTTTT
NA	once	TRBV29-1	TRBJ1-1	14	CSVEKAGVAYEAFF	TGCAGCGTTGAGAAAGCGGGGGTCGCTTATGAAGCTTTCTTT
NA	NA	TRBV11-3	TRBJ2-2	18	CASSPDPRRDGKTGELFF	TGTGCCAGCAGCCCCGATCCGCGGCGCGACGGGAAAACCGGGGAGCTGTTTTTT
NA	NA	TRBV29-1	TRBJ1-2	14	CSADGLDGFYGYTF	TGCAGCGCGGACGGACTGGACGGGTTCTATGGCTACACCTTC
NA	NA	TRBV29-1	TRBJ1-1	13	CSVEGQENTEAFF	TGCAGCGTTGAAGGACAGGAGAACACTGAAGCTTTCTTT
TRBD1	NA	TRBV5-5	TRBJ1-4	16	CASSPPSTGLSEKLFF	TGTGCCAGCAGCCCCCCGTCGACAGGGCTATCTGAAAAACTGTTTTTT
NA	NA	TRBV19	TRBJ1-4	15	CASSLLTVTNEKLFF	TGTGCCAGTAGCCTCTTGACAGTCACTAATGAAAAACTGTTTTTT
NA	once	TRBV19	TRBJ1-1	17	CASSASREGPMNTEAFF	TGTGCCAGTAGTGCTAGCCGGGAGGGACCTATGAACACTGAAGCTTTCTTT
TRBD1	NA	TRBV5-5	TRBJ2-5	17	CASSLAGQGAVEETQYF	TGTGCCAGCAGCTTAGCCGGACAGGGGGCGGTGGAAGAGACCCAGTACTTC
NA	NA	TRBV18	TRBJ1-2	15	CASSPPRTTNYGYTF	TGTGCCAGCTCACCTCCACGGACAACCAACTATGGCTACACCTTC
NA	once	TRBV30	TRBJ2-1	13	CAWSVDSHNEQFF	TGTGCCTGGAGTGTAGACAGCCACAATGAGCAGTTCTTC
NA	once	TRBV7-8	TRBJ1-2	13	CASSSRTDYGYTF	TGTGCCAGCAGCTCCCGGACAGACTATGGCTACACCTTC
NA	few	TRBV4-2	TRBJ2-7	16	CASSQAQLEGRAGQYF	NA
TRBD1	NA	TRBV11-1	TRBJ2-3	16	CASSSWDSRNTDTQYF	TGTGCCAGCAGCTCCTGGGACAGCCGTAACACAGATACGCAGTATTTT
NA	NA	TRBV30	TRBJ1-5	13	CAWSVRGNQPQHF	TGTGCCTGGAGTGTAAGAGGGAATCAGCCCCAGCATTTT
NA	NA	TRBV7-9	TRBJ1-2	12	CASSLTGYGYTF	TGTGCCAGCAGCTTAACGGGCTATGGCTACACCTTC
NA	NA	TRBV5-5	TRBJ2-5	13	CASSAMIQETQYF	TGTGCCAGCAGCGCTATGATACAAGAGACCCAGTACTTC
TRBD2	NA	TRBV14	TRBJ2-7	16	CASSQVAGAISYEQYF	TGTGCCAGCAGCCAAGTCGCGGGAGCGATTTCCTACGAGCAGTACTTC
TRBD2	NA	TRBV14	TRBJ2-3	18	CASSTQGSGRALTDTQYF	TGTGCCAGCAGCACCCAGGGGAGCGGGAGGGCCCTCACAGATACGCAGTATTTT
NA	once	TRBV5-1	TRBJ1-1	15	CASSSQGQMNTEAFF	TGCGCCAGCAGCTCACAGGGACAAATGAACACTGAAGCTTTCTTT
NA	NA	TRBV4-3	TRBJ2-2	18	CASSQALGTELDTGELFF	TGCGCCAGCAGCCAAGCCCTGGGGACTGAGTTGGACACCGGGGAGCTGTTTTTT
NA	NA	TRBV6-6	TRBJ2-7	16	CASTPPGAGYSYEQYF	TGTGCCAGCACCCCCCCTGGGGCGGGGTACTCCTACGAGCAGTACTTC
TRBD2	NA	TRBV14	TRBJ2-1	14	CASSQGLAGGEQFF	TGTGCCAGCAGCCAAGGACTAGCGGGGGGTGAGCAGTTCTTC
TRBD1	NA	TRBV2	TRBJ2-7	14	CASRRHTGAYEQYF	TGTGCCAGCAGAAGGCATACAGGGGCCTACGAGCAGTACTTC